Following are 16 T cell receptor beta chains from one sample sequenced in a study of blood T cells in healthy people across ages. A second about 7 to 11 cycle PCR used barcoded and J-beta primers. One entry per CDR3 protein results from TCRdb running MiXCR on the 5' RACE reads. The sample has around 400,000 distinct CDR3 sequences, approximately 52% seen once. Material: blood. The receptors originated from a man aged 55 to 70 in good health.

The chain uses TRBV6-5 and TRBJ2-6, with no clear D. Germline assignment: CDR1 MNHEY and CDR2 SVGAGI. Trimming took 5 bases from V and 4 from J, leaving 9 bases between them. There are 14 residues in the CDR3. CDR3 protein: CASSISLGANVLTF. For the CDR3, the DNA is TGTGCCAGCAGTATCTCTCTCGGGGCCAACGTCCTGACTTTC.

A few counts support this clonotype. The chain recombines TRBV10-3 with TRBJ2-5, with a tentative D call TRBD2 (5 bases). This CDR3 contains 14 residues. CDR1 ENHRY and CDR2 SYGVKD come from the germline V gene. Trimming took 6 bases from V and 0 from J, leaving 11 bases between them. CDR3 sequence reads: CAISPDWYQETQYF. The CDR3 nucleotides are TGTGCCATCAGCCCGGACTGGTACCAAGAGACCCAGTACTTC.

The rearrangement joins TRBV28 to TRBJ2-7; TRBD2 matches at 9 bases. Germline trimming cut 4 bases from V and 2 bases from J; bases unmatched to any gene: 12. The CDR3 length is 17 residues. CDR1 and CDR2 from the germline V gene are MDHEN and SYDVKM. The CDR3 region has the DNA TGTGCCAGCAGTTCGGGGGGGGTAGCGGGAGTTGCCTACGAGCAGTACTTC. It encodes CASSSGGVAGVAYEQYF.

The chain carries TRBV20-1 and TRBJ2-3, with D perhaps matching TRBD2 (6 bases). The CDR3 has 14 residues. Trimming took off 8 bases at V and 4 bases at J, with 19 bases between the two ends. Germline V CDR1 and CDR2: DFQATT, SNEGSKA (reference sequence). DNA of the CDR3: TGCAGTCCCTTGGGAGGCCTTGAGGCAGATACGCAGTATTTT. As protein: CSPLGGLEADTQYF.

The rearrangement joins TRBV7-8 to TRBJ2-5; the match to TRBD1 covers 7 bases. V lost 5 bases to trimming and J lost 3 bases; unmatched junction nucleotides: 12. Germline V lookup: CDR1 SGHVS, CDR2 FQNEAQ. The CDR3 consists of 16 residues. The DNA for the CDR3 is TGTGCCAGCAGCCCTCGACCGACAGGGCTAGAAGAGACCCAGTACTTC. Translation gives CASSPRPTGLEETQYF.

V usage is TRBV20-1 and J usage is TRBJ2-1; 8 bases align to TRBD1. After removal of 6 bases from V and 0 bases from J, the junction contained 4 bases not matched to a gene. This CDR3 comprises 14 residues. Germline assignment: CDR1 DFQATT and CDR2 SNEGSKA (reference sequence). The CDR3 sequence: CSARTGSSYNEQFF. The DNA for the CDR3 is TGCAGTGCCCGGACAGGGAGCTCCTACAATGAGCAGTTCTTC.

The sample holds many counts of this clonotype. This chain uses TRBV20-1 with TRBJ2-7, with 10 bases fitting TRBD2. This CDR3 is 15 amino acids long. Germline V gene lookup returns CDR1 DFQATT and CDR2 SNEGSKA (reference sequence). V gave up 4 bases and J gave up 4 bases; unmatched junction bases: 10. CDR3 bases: TGCAGTGCTAAAGAGCTAGCGGGGGTCCCTTACGAGCAGTACTTC. This codes for CSAKELAGVPYEQYF.

At least ten counts were recorded for this clonotype. This chain uses TRBV6-2 or TRBV6-3 with TRBJ2-4, with D tentatively TRBD1 or TRBD2 (6 bases each). Germline CDR1 and CDR2: MNHEY and SVGEGT. This CDR3 contains 16 residues. Between the trimmed V and J ends, which lost 7 bases and 0 bases, there was a span of 16 bases. The CDR3 region is CASTKEQGLAKNIQYF. In nucleotides, the CDR3 is TGTGCCAGCACCAAGGAACAGGGACTAGCCAAAAACATTCAGTACTTC.

This clonotype appeared a few times. The chain employs TRBV6-2 or TRBV6-3 and TRBJ1-1; tentatively, D is TRBD1 (6 bases). The CDR3 consists of 16 residues. V gave up 6 bases and J gave up 3 bases, with 20 bases separating them. The germline V gene has CDR1 MNHEY and CDR2 SVGEGT. The CDR3 coding sequence is TGTGCCAGCAGGCCCAACAGGGCCTTTGTGGACACTGAAGCTTTCTTT. Encoded protein: CASRPNRAFVDTEAFF.

The chain links TRBV3-1 to TRBJ1-2, with D unresolved. Germline loops: CDR1 LGHDT, CDR2 YNNKEL (reference sequence). The V and J ends lost 4 bases and 2 bases respectively, with 14 bases between them. The CDR3 is 15 residues long. The CDR3 DNA follows: TGTGCCAGCAGCCCACGGATCCTACCCAACTATGGCTACACCTTC. Protein sequence: CASSPRILPNYGYTF.

The rearrangement joins TRBV6-5 to TRBJ2-5, with 9 bases matching TRBD2. The length of the CDR3 is 13 residues. Germline V gene lookup returns CDR1 MNHEY and CDR2 SVGAGI. J gave up 4 bases and V 6 bases, and 3 bases lay outside the gene matches. The CDR3 nucleotides read TGTGCCAGCAGGTGGACTAGCGTAGAGACCCAGTACTTC. It translates to CASRWTSVETQYF.

The genes are TRBV5-4 and TRBJ2-5; 9 positions match TRBD2. Germline CDR1 and CDR2: SGHNT and YYREEE (reference sequence). This CDR3 is built from 17 residues. V lost 2 bases, J lost 11 bases, and 19 bases stayed unmatched. The CDR3 DNA reads as TGTGCCAGCAGCTTTCGCGCGGGAGGGCCTGGGGGAAACACTCAGTACTTC. This encodes CASSFRAGGPGGNTQYF.

This clonotype was seen repeatedly, ten times or more. This chain links TRBV20-1 with TRBJ2-7, with 9 bases matching TRBD1. Losses at the gene ends were 6 bases for V and 2 bases for J; bases not matched to a gene: 5. This CDR3 spans 13 amino acids. From germline, CDR1 is DFQATT and CDR2 SNEGSKA (reference sequence). The CDR3 DNA reads TGCAGTGCCGGTGGGACAGGGACCTACGAGCAGTACTTC. Translating it yields CSAGGTGTYEQYF.

The chain recombines TRBV18 with TRBJ2-2; tentatively, D is TRBD1 (6 bases). The CDR3 consists of 14 residues. Between the trimmed V and J ends, which lost 4 bases and 3 bases, there was a span of 9 bases. Germline V gives CDR1 KGHSH, CDR2 LQKENI. The CDR3 is CASSLGQYTGELFF. CDR3 nucleotides: TGTGCCAGCTCACTCGGACAGTACACCGGGGAGCTGTTTTTT.

On this clonotype: One end of the junction does not line up with germline, which may come from a read error. This sequence joins TRBV20-1 and TRBJ1-2, with 11 bases aligning to TRBD1. The CDR3 is made up of 14 amino acids. The germline V gene has CDR1 DFQATT and CDR2 SNEGSKA (reference sequence). The CDR3 sequence is CSATRDRGNCGYTF. The CDR3 nucleotides read TGCAGTGCTACCAGGGACAGGGGGAACTGTGGCTACACCTTC.

V is TRBV2 and J is TRBJ1-2; a possible D gene is TRBD1 (5 bases). This CDR3 has 13 residues. The V gene lost 2 bases and the J gene lost 5 bases, with 9 bases spanning the gap. The germline CDR1 and CDR2 sequences are SNHLY and FYNNEI. This chain's CDR3 is CASSEFPGYGYTF. As DNA, the CDR3 is TGTGCCAGCAGTGAATTCCCAGGGTATGGCTACACCTTC.